The 22 T cell receptor beta chains below all came from one sample that was sequenced in a study of T-cell reconstitution after alpha-beta-depleted transplantation in children. For TCRbeta, the library was prepared with unique molecular identifiers. TCRdb independently ran MiXCR on the PCR reads; one entry per CDR3 protein. There are a few hundred thousand distinct CDR3 sequences in the sample; approximately 20% occur only once, and approximately 3% lies in the top ten. Here the sequenced sample was PBMCs from the stem cell graft donor, taken from the stem cell graft. These receptors were taken from a human donor who donated a stem cell graft to a child with acute lymphoblastic leukemia.

The chain uses TRBV18 and TRBJ1-5, with no clear D. Trimming shortened V by 3 bases and J by 0 bases, and 12 bases separated the two germline ends. CDR1 is KGHSH, CDR2 LQKENI, per germline. The CDR3 runs 16 residues. As DNA, the CDR3 is TGTGCCAGCTCACCCTTTGGACTGAATAGCAATCAGCCCCAGCATTTT. The encoded protein is CASSPFGLNSNQPQHF.

This clonotype was detected only a few times. The chain recombines TRBV5-1 with TRBJ2-3; either TRBD1 or TRBD2 may fit D (6 bases each). V shed 3 bases and J shed 3 bases, with 17 bases lying between them. This CDR3 spans 16 amino acids. Germline lookup yields CDR1 SGHRS and CDR2 YFSETQ. The CDR3 DNA follows: TGCGCCAGCAGCTCCGGGACTTTCAGGGGTACAGATACGCAGTATTTT. Its translation is CASSSGTFRGTDTQYF.

The J gene is TRBJ1-5, the V gene TRBV6-2 or TRBV6-3; a possible D gene is TRBD1 (6 bases). The V gene lost 2 bases and the J gene lost 5 bases, with 19 bases spanning the gap. The CDR3 is 17 amino acids. In germline, CDR1 is MNHEY, CDR2 SVGEGT. The CDR3 DNA sequence: TGTGCCAGCAGTTACCAGCCTTGGACAGTCGGAGATCAGCCCCAGCATTTT. This translates into CASSYQPWTVGDQPQHF.

This chain uses TRBV7-9 with TRBJ1-2; D might be TRBD1 (5 bases). The length of the CDR3 is 14 residues. The V gene's germline CDR1 is SEHNR and CDR2 FQNEAQ (reference sequence). The V end was cut by 6 bases, the J end by 7 bases, with 18 bases between. CDR3 protein: CASRDWGLVSGYTF. DNA of the CDR3: TGTGCCAGCAGGGACTGGGGGTTGGTTTCTGGCTACACCTTC.

This clonotype was detected a few times. The V and J genes are TRBV7-6 and TRBJ2-3; 12 positions agree with TRBD2. The ends lost 6 bases at V and 3 bases at J; junction bases unmatched: 10. The CDR3 is made up of 17 amino acids. Germline V gives CDR1 SGHVS, CDR2 FNYEAQ. CDR3 residues: CASSISGTSGRTDTQYF. The CDR3 nucleotides are TGTGCCAGCAGTATCTCTGGAACTAGCGGGAGGACAGATACGCAGTATTTT.

The V gene is TRBV9, the J gene TRBJ2-7; D remains unclear. The germline V gene encodes CDR1 SGDLS and CDR2 YYNGEE. V lost 0 bases to trimming and J lost 4 bases, with 11 bases between them. CDR3 length equals 14 residues. The CDR3 DNA reads as TGTGCCAGCAGCGTAGGGAGTAGTGTATACGAGCAGTACTTC. It translates to CASSVGSSVYEQYF. Full variable domain (rest looked up from reference TRBV9 and TRBJ2-7): DSGVTQTPKHLITATGQRVTLRCSPRSGDLSVYWYQQSLDQGLQFLIQYYNGEERAKGNILERFSAQQFPDLHSELNLSSLELGDSALYFCASSVGSSVYEQYFGPGTRLTVT.

This clonotype showed up just a few times. The chain recombines TRBV5-1 with TRBJ2-1; 9 bases fit TRBD2. CDR3 length equals 16 residues. CDR1 is SGHRS and CDR2 is YFSETQ in the germline V gene. V lost 3 bases to trimming and J lost 3 bases; unmatched junction nucleotides: 7. CDR3 in amino acids: CASSSYRLAVYNEQFF. CDR3 DNA sequence: TGCGCCAGCAGCTCATATAGACTAGCGGTCTACAATGAGCAGTTCTTC.

This clonotype appeared a few times. The V gene is TRBV28, the J gene TRBJ2-5; D is perhaps TRBD1 or TRBD2 (5 bases each). This CDR3 has 13 amino acids. V was clipped by 6 bases and J by 7 bases, with 15 bases between them. Germline lookup yields CDR1 MDHEN and CDR2 SYDVKM. The CDR3 spells CASRIGALGTQYF. DNA of the CDR3: TGTGCCAGCAGAATCGGGGCCCTCGGGACCCAGTACTTC.

This clonotype has more than one count but fewer than ten. The DNA for the CDR3 is TGTGCCAGCAGCCGTTTGGTGGGCGGGGGAATTGCCGGGGAGCTGTTTTTT. Translating gives CASSRLVGGGIAGELFF. V is TRBV6-1 and J is TRBJ2-2; 7 bases agree with TRBD2. The junction had 16 bases not matched to a gene; V was cut back by 6 bases and J by 6 bases. Germline V gives CDR1 MNHNS, CDR2 SASEGT. This CDR3 contains 17 residues.

The table lists this clonotype with a few counts. The chain has TRBV11-2 and TRBJ1-1; possibly TRBD1 for D (5 bases). In germline, CDR1 is SGHAT, CDR2 FQNNGV. V was shortened by 3 bases and J by 2 bases, with 16 bases between the two germline ends. This CDR3 comprises 16 residues. CDR3 sequence: CASSLVAGGKNTEAFF. Here the CDR3 DNA reads TGTGCCAGCAGCTTGGTTGCGGGGGGGAAAAACACTGAAGCTTTCTTT.

This rearrangement joins TRBV6-2 or TRBV6-3 to TRBJ1-4; TRBD1 might be the D (6 bases). This CDR3 has 14 amino acids. The germline V gene has CDR1 MNHEY and CDR2 SVGEGT. With 6 bases removed from V and 5 bases from J, the gap between germline ends came to 13 bases. CDR3 bases: TGTGCCAGCAGCTCCGGGACACTGAATGAAAAACTGTTTTTT. It yields the protein CASSSGTLNEKLFF.

J is TRBJ2-3 and V is TRBV27; 10 bases are shared with TRBD2. V dropped 2 bases and J dropped 8; count of bases not matched to a gene: 16. Germline CDR1 reads MNHEY; CDR2 reads SMNVEV (reference sequence). This CDR3 spans 18 amino acids. In DNA form, the CDR3 reads TGTGCCAGCAGTTTACGGATTAGGGCTAGCGGGAGTTTGGGTACGCAGTATTTT. Encoded protein: CASSLRIRASGSLGTQYF.

The chain is built from TRBV3-1 and TRBJ1-2; D may be TRBD1 (5 bases). The CDR3 has 20 residues. The germline V and J ends were trimmed by 0 bases and 1 base, with 24 bases remaining between them. The V gene's germline CDR1 is LGHDT and CDR2 YNNKEL (reference sequence). Written as DNA, the CDR3 is TGTGCCAGCAGCCAAGAAATGGGGTCTCCGACAGTGAGGGGTAACTATGGCTACACCTTC. It yields the protein CASSQEMGSPTVRGNYGYTF.

V is TRBV6-2 or TRBV6-3 and J is TRBJ1-5; D remains ambiguous. Germline CDR1 is MNHEY and CDR2 is SVGEGT. The CDR3 spans 14 residues. V lost 5 bases, J lost 9 bases, and 17 bases lay in between. The CDR3 reads CASSPPAGHGPQHF. DNA of the CDR3: TGTGCCAGCAGTCCTCCGGCCGGTCATGGGCCCCAGCATTTT.

V usage is TRBV20-1 and J usage is TRBJ2-3, with 9 bases identical to TRBD2. The trim removed 7 bases at V and 8 bases at J, leaving 10 bases unmatched. The CDR3 contains 13 residues. Germline V gene lookup returns CDR1 DFQATT and CDR2 SNEGSKA (reference sequence). Written as DNA, the CDR3 is TGCAGTGGAGTAGGTAGCGGGAGTCCTACGCAGTATTTT. Translating it yields CSGVGSGSPTQYF.

The J gene is TRBJ2-1, the V gene TRBV15; no firm D call. This CDR3 comprises 12 residues. From germline, CDR1 is LNHNV and CDR2 YYDKDF (reference sequence). Trimming shortened V by 3 bases and J by 8 bases, and 8 bases separated the two germline ends. The CDR3 here is CATSRQSDEQFF. The CDR3 DNA sequence: TGTGCCACCAGCAGGCAGAGCGATGAGCAGTTCTTC.

This chain connects TRBV12-3 or TRBV12-4 to TRBJ1-1, with D uncertain. This CDR3 is built from 14 residues. V was cut by 1 base and J by 5 bases, with 11 bases left in between. The CDR3 DNA sequence: TGTGCCAGCAGTTTAGTACCTGGGAGGACTGAAGCTTTCTTT. Its protein is CASSLVPGRTEAFF.

This clonotype occurred a few times. V usage is TRBV5-6 and J usage is TRBJ2-7; D unresolved. The CDR3 covers 12 residues. The ends were cut back, 1 base at V and 5 bases at J, with 7 bases in the middle. Germline CDR1 is SGHDT and CDR2 is YYEEEE. The chain's CDR3 is CASSLQPDEQYF. CDR3 sequence (DNA): TGTGCCAGCAGCTTGCAGCCAGACGAGCAGTACTTC.

This clonotype was counted only a few times. V gene TRBV20-1 combines with J gene TRBJ1-1; the D is unclear. Between the trimmed V and J ends, which lost 0 bases and 5 bases, there was a span of 7 bases. The germline CDR1 and CDR2 sequences are DFQATT and SNEGSKA (reference sequence). This CDR3 is built from 12 residues. The CDR3 loop reads CSARDPPTEAFF. In DNA form, the CDR3 reads TGCAGTGCTAGAGACCCGCCGACTGAAGCTTTCTTT.

DNA of the CDR3: TGTGCCATCAACCCGACAAGCTCCTACAATGAGCAGTTCTTC. Encoded protein: CAINPTSSYNEQFF. The J gene is TRBJ2-1, the V gene TRBV9; D unresolved. This CDR3 has 14 residues. Germline V gene sequence: CDR1 SGDLS, CDR2 YYNGEE. V dropped 9 bases and J dropped 0 bases, with 13 bases sitting between them.

This clonotype was counted a few times. This sequence joins TRBV11-2 and TRBJ2-7, with 9 bases aligning to TRBD2. The germline gives CDR1 SGHAT, CDR2 FQNNGV. Trimming removed 1 base from V and 7 bases from J; junction bases left unmatched: 11. CDR3 length: 16 residues. The CDR3 DNA is TGTGCCAGCAGCTTAGTGGAAAGCGGGAGGACGGAAGAGCAGTACTTC. Residues: CASSLVESGRTEEQYF.

In this sample, this clonotype turned up a few times. Here the CDR3 DNA reads TGTGCCAGCAGTTTCTCTGAGACAGGGTCGAACACTGAAGCTTTCTTT. It encodes CASSFSETGSNTEAFF. This rearrangement joins TRBV28 to TRBJ1-1; TRBD1 aligns across 7 bases. Per germline, CDR1 MDHEN and CDR2 SYDVKM. CDR3 length: 16 residues. J lost 1 base, V lost 3 bases, and 8 bases had no gene match.